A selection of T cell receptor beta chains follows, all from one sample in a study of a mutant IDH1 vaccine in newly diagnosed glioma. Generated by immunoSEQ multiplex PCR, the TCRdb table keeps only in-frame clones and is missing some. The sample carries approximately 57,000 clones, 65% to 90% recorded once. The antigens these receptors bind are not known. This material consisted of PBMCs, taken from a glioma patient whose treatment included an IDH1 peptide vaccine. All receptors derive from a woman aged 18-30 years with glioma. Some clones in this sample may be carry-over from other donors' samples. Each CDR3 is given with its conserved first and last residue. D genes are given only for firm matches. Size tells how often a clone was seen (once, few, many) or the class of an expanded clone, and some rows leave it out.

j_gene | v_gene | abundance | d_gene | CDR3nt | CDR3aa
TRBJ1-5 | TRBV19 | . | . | TGTGCCAGTAGTATAGTTGGGACATATGGCAATCAGCCCCAGCATTTT | CASSIVGTYGNQPQHF
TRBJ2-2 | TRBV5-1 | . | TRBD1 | TGCGCCAGCAGGCTGGGGGACAGAGACACCGGGGAGCTGTTTTTT | CASRLGDRDTGELFF
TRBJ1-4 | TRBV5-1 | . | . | TGCGCCAGCAGCTCGGCAGGGACAACTAATGAAAAACTGTTTTTT | CASSSAGTTNEKLFF
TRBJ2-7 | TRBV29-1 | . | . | TGCAGCGTGCGACAAGGGGCCTACGAGCAGTACTTC | CSVRQGAYEQYF
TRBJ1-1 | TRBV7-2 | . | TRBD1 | TGTGCCAGCAGCTGGGACAGTGCGGACACTGAAGCTTTCTTT | CASSWDSADTEAFF
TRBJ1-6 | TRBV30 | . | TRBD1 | TGTGCCTGGAAGCCCCCGTGGGACAGGTCACGAGGACCCCTCCACTTT | CAWKPPWDRSRGPLHF
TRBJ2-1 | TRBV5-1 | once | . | TGCGCCAGCAGCACCGGACAGCTATTCTACAATGAGCAGTTCTTC | CASSTGQLFYNEQFF
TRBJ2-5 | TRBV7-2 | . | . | TGTGCCAGCAGCCCCCCCACTAGGAAAGAGACCCAGTACTTC | CASSPPTRKETQYF
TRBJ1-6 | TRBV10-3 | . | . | TGTGCCATCAGAGGAGCAGGGGAGGGTTCACCCCTCCACTTT | CAIRGAGEGSPLHF
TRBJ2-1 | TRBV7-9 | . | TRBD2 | TGTGCCAGCAGTTGGACTAGCGGGGTGTCGATCTTC | CASSWTSGVSIF
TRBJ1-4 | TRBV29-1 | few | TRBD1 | TGCAGCGCCGCAGGGGGCCCAACTAATGAAAAACTGTTTTTT | CSAAGGPTNEKLFF
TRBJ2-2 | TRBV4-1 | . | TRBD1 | TGCGCCAGCAGCCACCCAGGGGGCGCGGGGGAGCTGTTTTTT | CASSHPGGAGELFF
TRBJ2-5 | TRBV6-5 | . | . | TGTGCCAGCAATTCCGGGGATTTTCAAGAGACCCAGTACTTC | CASNSGDFQETQYF
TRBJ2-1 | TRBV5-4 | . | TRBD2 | TGTGCCAGCAGCTTGTTCAGCCTAGCGGGGTTCAATGAGCAGTTCTTC | CASSLFSLAGFNEQFF
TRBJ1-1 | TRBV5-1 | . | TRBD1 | TGCGCCAGCAGCTTGGCCTCTATCCTCCCCGGGACAGCGAACACTGAAGCTTTCTTT | CASSLASILPGTANTEAFF
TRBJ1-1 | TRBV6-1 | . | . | TGTGCCAGCAGTGAAGCGAGGACGGTCAGGAACACTGAAGCTTTCTTT | CASSEARTVRNTEAFF
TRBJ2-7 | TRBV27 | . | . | TGTGCCAGCAGTCAGGACGGGTCCTACGAGCAGTACTTC | CASSQDGSYEQYF
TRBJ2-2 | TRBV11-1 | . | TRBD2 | TGTGCCAGCAGCTTAAACGCGGGGGACTACGGGGAGCTGTTTTTT | CASSLNAGDYGELFF
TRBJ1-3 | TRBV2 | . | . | TGTGCCAGCAGTGAAGGGGGATCTGGAAACACCATATATTTT | CASSEGGSGNTIYF
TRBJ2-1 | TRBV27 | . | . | TGTGCCAGCAGTTTATTTGGGGGATCCTACAATGAGCAGTTCTTC | CASSLFGGSYNEQFF
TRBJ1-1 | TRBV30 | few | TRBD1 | TGTGCCTGGAGCGCGGGACAGGGGTACACTGAAGCTTTCTTT | CAWSAGQGYTEAFF
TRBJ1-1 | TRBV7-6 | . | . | TGTGCCAGCAGCCCCCTCCCCCACTCCAACACTGAAGCTTTCTTT | CASSPLPHSNTEAFF
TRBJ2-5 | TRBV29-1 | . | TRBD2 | TGCAGCGTTCGGGACGGGAGGGAGACCCAGTACTTC | CSVRDGRETQYF
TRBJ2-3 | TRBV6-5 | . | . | TGTGCCAGCAGCTCCGGGACCGTGAGGGATACGCAGTATTTT | CASSSGTVRDTQYF
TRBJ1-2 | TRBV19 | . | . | TGTGCCAGTAGTATAGTCGGGGGTGGCTACACCTTC | CASSIVGGGYTF
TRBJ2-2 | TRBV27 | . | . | TGTGCCAGCAGTTTAGGCAGGAACACCGGGGAGCTGTTTTTT | CASSLGRNTGELFF
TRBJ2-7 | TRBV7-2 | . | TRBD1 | TGTGCCAGCAGCTCCCCGTCGACAGGGGCGAGCTACGAGCAGTACTTC | CASSSPSTGASYEQYF
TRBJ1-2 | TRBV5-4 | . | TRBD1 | TGTGCCAGCAGCTCCGGGGACAGGGTGTATTATGGCTACACCTTC | CASSSGDRVYYGYTF
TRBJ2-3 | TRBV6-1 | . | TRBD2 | TGTGCCAGCAGTGGCGGGGGGGCCACAGATACGCAGTATTTT | CASSGGGATDTQYF
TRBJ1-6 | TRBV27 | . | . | TGTGCCAGCAGTTCAGCGACGGAATCCAATTCACCCCTCCACTTT | CASSSATESNSPLHF
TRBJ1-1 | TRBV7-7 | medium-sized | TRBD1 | TGTGCCAGCAGCTTCAGGGGGGGGAACACTGAAGCTTTCTTT | CASSFRGGNTEAFF
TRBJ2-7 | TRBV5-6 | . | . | TGTGCCAGCGAAGAACAGGGCGGGTACGAGCAGTACTTC | CASEEQGGYEQYF
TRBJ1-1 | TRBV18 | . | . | TGTGCCAGCTCACCGGGACGCCCCACCTTCACTGAAGCTTTCTTT | CASSPGRPTFTEAFF
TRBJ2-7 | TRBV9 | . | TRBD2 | TGTGCCAGCAGCGTAGAGGGAGGGTTGAACGAGCAGTACTTC | CASSVEGGLNEQYF
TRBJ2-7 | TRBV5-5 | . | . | TGTGCCAGCAGCTTGGCCACGCAAATGGCCTACGAGCAGTACTTC | CASSLATQMAYEQYF
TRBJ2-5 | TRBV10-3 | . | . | TGTGCCATCAGCCCCGGAGACGGGGCAGAGACCCAGTACTTC | CAISPGDGAETQYF
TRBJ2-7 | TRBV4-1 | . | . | TGCGCCAGCAGCCTACTCCCCGGGACCTACTCCTCCGAGCAGTACTTC | CASSLLPGTYSSEQYF
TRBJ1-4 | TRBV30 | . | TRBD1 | TGTGCCATTGGGACAGGGGTGCTAAATGAAAAACTGTTTTTT | CAIGTGVLNEKLFF
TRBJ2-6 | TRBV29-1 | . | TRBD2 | TGCAGCGTTCTTCTAGCGGGTATATGGGACTCTGGGGCCAACGTCCTGACTTTC | CSVLLAGIWDSGANVLTF
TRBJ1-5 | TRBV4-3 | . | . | TGCGCCAGCAGCTCACATCAGGGAAACAATCAGCCCCAGCATTTT | CASSSHQGNNQPQHF
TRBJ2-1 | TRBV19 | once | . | TGTGCCAGTAGTATCGCGGACTCGGACCACAATGAGCAGTTCTTC | CASSIADSDHNEQFF
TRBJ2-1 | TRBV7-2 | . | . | TGTGCCAGCAGCTTAGGACGGTGGGGAATGGGTGAGCAGTTCTTC | CASSLGRWGMGEQFF
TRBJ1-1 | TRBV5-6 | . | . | TGTGCCAGCAGCTTGGCGGCTCGTGAAGCTTTCTTT | CASSLAAREAFF
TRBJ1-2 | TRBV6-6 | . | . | TGTGCCAGCAGTTCCTTAAGTCCAGGGAACTATGGCTACACCTTC | CASSSLSPGNYGYTF
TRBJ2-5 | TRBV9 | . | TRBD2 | TGTGCCAGCAGCTCCCTAGCGGGGGCGAGGGAGACCCAGTACTTC | CASSSLAGARETQYF
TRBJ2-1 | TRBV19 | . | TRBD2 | TGTGCCAGTAGGACTTTTAGCGGGGGTAGCTCCTACAATGAGCAGTTCTTC | CASRTFSGGSSYNEQFF
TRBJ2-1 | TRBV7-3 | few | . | TGTGCCAGCAGTCTACAGGGAGGGGGGCACAATGAGCAGTTCTTC | CASSLQGGGHNEQFF
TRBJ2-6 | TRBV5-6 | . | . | TGTGCCAGCAGCTTGGTAGTCGGGGCTGGGGCCAACGTCCTGACTTTC | CASSLVVGAGANVLTF
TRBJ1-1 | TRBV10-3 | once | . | TGTGCCATCAGTCACGGGTTCGGAATGAACACTGAAGCTTTCTTT | CAISHGFGMNTEAFF
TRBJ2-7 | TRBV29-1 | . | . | TGCAGCGTTGCCGTAGTTTCACTCACGGAGCAGTACTTC | CSVAVVSLTEQYF
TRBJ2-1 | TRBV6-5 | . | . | TGTGCCAGCAGTCACTGGGGACGGGGTACCTACAATGAGCAGTTCTTC | CASSHWGRGTYNEQFF
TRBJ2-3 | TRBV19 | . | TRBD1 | TGTGCCAGTAGTATGACAGGGCTTACCACAGATACGCAGTATTTT | CASSMTGLTTDTQYF
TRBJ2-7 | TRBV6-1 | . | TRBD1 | TGTGCCAGCAGTGAACCGGTGTCAGGGGGCTCCTACGAGCAGTACTTC | CASSEPVSGGSYEQYF